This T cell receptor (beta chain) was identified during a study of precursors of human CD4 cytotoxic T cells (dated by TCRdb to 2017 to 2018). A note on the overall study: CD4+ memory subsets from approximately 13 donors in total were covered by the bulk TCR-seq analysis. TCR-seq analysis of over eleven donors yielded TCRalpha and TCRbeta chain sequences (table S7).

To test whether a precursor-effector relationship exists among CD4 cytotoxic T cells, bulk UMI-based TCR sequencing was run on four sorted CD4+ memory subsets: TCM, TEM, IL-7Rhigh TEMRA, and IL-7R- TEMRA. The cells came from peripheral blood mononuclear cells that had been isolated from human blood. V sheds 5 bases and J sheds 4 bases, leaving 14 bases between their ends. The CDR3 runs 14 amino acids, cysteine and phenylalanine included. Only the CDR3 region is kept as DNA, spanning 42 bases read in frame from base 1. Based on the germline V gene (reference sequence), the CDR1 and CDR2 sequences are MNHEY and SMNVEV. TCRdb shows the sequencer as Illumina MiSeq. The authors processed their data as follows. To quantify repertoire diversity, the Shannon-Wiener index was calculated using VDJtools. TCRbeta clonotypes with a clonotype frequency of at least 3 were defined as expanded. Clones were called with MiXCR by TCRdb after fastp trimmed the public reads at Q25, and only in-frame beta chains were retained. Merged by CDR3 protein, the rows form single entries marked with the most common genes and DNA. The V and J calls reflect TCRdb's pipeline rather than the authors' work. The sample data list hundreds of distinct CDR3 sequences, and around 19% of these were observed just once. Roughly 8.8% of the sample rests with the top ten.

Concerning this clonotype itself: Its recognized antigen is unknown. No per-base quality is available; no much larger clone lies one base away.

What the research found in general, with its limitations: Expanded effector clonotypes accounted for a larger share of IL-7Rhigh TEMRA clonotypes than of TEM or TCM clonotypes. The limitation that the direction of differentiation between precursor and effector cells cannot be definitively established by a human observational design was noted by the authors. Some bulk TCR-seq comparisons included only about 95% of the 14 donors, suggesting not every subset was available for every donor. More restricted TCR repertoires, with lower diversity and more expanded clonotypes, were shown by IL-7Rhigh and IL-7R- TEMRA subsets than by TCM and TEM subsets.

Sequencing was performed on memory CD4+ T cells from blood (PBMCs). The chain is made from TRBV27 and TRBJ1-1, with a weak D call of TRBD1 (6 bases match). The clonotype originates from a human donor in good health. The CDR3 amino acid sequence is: CASSILGGLTEAFF. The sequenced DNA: TGTGCCAGCAGTATCCTCGGGGGCCTCACTGAAGCTTTCTTT.